Below, 24 T cell receptor beta chains from the same sample are listed, as sequenced in a study of Ad26.COV2.S vaccination and SARS-CoV-2 variants. Method: immunoSEQ multiplex PCR; TCRdb's copy keeps in-frame clones and lacks some. This sample has a few hundred thousand clones, with about nine tenths found just once. Stated treatment: some 20 received Ad26.COV2.S at low or high dose, single or two shots; five or six received placebo; per-sample allocation not given. The samples were gathered on day 63 after the first injection of vaccine or placebo. Sequencing was performed on peripheral blood, taken in a trial of Ad26.COV2.S vaccine versus placebo. These TCRs come from a person aged 18 to 59 who received the Ad26.COV2.S COVID-19 vaccine or a placebo.

This clone was found a few times. The chain carries TRBV29-1 and TRBJ1-1, with D hard to call. The CDR3 spans 11 residues. The V gene's germline CDR1 is SQVTM and CDR2 ANQGSEA. V gave up 0 bases and J gave up 13 bases, with 12 bases separating them. The CDR3 sequence: CSVEEALWRFF. DNA of the CDR3: TGCAGCGTTGAAGAGGCCCTGTGGCGTTTCTTT.

This clone came up a few times. The J gene is TRBJ2-7, the V gene TRBV4-1, with TRBD2 matching over 8 bases. The V and J ends lost 5 bases and 2 bases, in that order; junction bases with no gene match: 14. CDR1 is MGHRA and CDR2 is YSYEKL in the germline V gene. The CDR3 spans 17 residues. CDR3: CASSTSPGTRGTYEQYF. The CDR3 DNA reads as TGCGCCAGCAGCACCTCACCCGGGACTAGGGGAACCTACGAGCAGTACTTC.

The chain carries TRBV11-3 and TRBJ2-1; the match to TRBD2 covers 8 bases. This CDR3 spans 15 amino acids. CDR1 is SGHNT and CDR2 is YENEEA in the germline V gene. After removal of 8 bases from V and 4 bases from J, the junction contained 10 bases not matched to a gene. The CDR3 region is CASGPGGLVYNEQFF. The CDR3 DNA reads TGTGCCAGCGGACCGGGGGGGTTGGTTTACAATGAGCAGTTCTTC.

V is TRBV4-1 and J is TRBJ2-1, with 9 bases aligning to TRBD1. Losses at the gene ends were 4 bases for V and 4 bases for J; bases not matched to a gene: 17. The CDR3 has 19 residues. Germline CDR1 is MGHRA and CDR2 is YSYEKL. CDR3: CASSPRDRETGLGYNEQFF. The CDR3 DNA is TGCGCCAGCAGCCCCCGGGACAGGGAGACAGGACTAGGGTACAATGAGCAGTTCTTC.

This chain joins TRBV15 and TRBJ1-5, with D maybe TRBD1 (5 bases). Germline CDR1 is LNHNV and CDR2 is YYDKDF (reference sequence). The CDR3 is 16 residues long. Trimming stripped 0 bases from V and 0 bases from J, with 9 bases between. In DNA form, the CDR3 reads TGTGCCACCAGCAGAGATCCAGGGAATAGCAATCAGCCCCAGCATTTT. The encoded protein is CATSRDPGNSNQPQHF.

The chain has TRBV7-2 and TRBJ1-5; D is ambiguous. V lost 5 bases and J 1 base, leaving 15 bases between the germline ends. Per the germline V gene, CDR1 is SGHTA and CDR2 is FQGNSA. This CDR3 is 16 amino acids long. CDR3: CASSPGYGFSNQPQHF. The CDR3 nucleotides read TGTGCCAGCAGCCCTGGTTACGGGTTCAGCAATCAGCCCCAGCATTTT.

This chain uses TRBV11-2 with TRBJ2-1; 10 nucleotides match TRBD2. Germline V lookup: CDR1 SGHAT, CDR2 FQNNGV. V trimming: 6 bases; J trimming: 4 bases; junction bases outside the gene matches: 12. CDR3 size: 17 residues. The CDR3 loop is CASSHFTGLANYNEQFF. In DNA, the CDR3 is TGTGCCAGCAGTCACTTCACGGGACTAGCGAATTACAATGAGCAGTTCTTC.

As to this clone: The sample has other DNA sequences that encode this CDR3 too. The chain has TRBV19 and TRBJ1-1; 8 positions match TRBD1. This CDR3 contains 15 residues. Germline V gene lookup returns CDR1 LNHDA and CDR2 SQIVND (reference sequence). V dropped 3 bases and J dropped 2; count of bases not matched to a gene: 5. In nucleotides, the CDR3 is TGTGCCAGTAGTATTCTAGGACAGGGAAACACTGAAGCTTTCTTT. This codes for CASSILGQGNTEAFF.

V and J are TRBV11-2 and TRBJ1-1; D not certain. Germline V gene lookup returns CDR1 SGHAT and CDR2 FQNNGV. V lost 1 base and J lost 1, with 13 bases in between. The length of the CDR3 is 16 residues. CDR3 sequence: CASSLGQWVTNTEAFF. CDR3 nucleotide sequence: TGTGCCAGCAGCTTAGGTCAATGGGTGACGAACACTGAAGCTTTCTTT.

The CDR3 sequence is CASSPGAGGSTEQYF. Written as DNA, the CDR3 is TGTGCCAGCTCACCAGGTGCAGGGGGCTCGACCGAGCAGTACTTC. This chain uses TRBV18 with TRBJ2-7; 8 bases fit TRBD1. In germline, CDR1 is KGHSH, CDR2 LQKENI. V gave up 2 bases and J gave up 6 bases; unmatched junction bases: 9. This CDR3 contains 15 residues. The whole variable domain, filled in from reference TRBV18 and TRBJ2-7, reads NAGVMQNPRHLVRRRGQEARLRCSPMKGHSHVYWYRQLPEEGLKFMVYLQKENIIDESGMPKERFSAEFPKEGPSILRIQQVVRGDSAAYFCASSPGAGGSTEQYFGPGTRLTVT.

CDR3 protein: CAIRGDRGITEAFF. The CDR3 DNA reads as TGTGCCATCAGGGGGGACAGGGGAATCACTGAAGCTTTCTTT. The gene calls are TRBV10-3 and TRBJ1-1; 10 nucleotides align to TRBD1. CDR3 size: 14 residues. From germline, CDR1 is ENHRY and CDR2 SYGVKD. The J segment lost 4 bases and the V segment lost 6 bases, leaving 5 bases of the junction unmatched.

J is TRBJ2-2 and V is TRBV12-5, with D possibly being TRBD1 (6 bases). CDR3 length: 21 residues. Per the germline V gene, CDR1 is LGHNT and CDR2 is FRNRAP. Trimming shortened V by 6 bases and J by 0 bases, and 29 bases separated the two germline ends. The CDR3 here is CASGRTAPSWDGQTNTGELFF. In DNA, the CDR3 is TGTGCTAGTGGACGCACGGCGCCATCCTGGGACGGACAGACGAACACCGGGGAGCTGTTTTTT. The whole variable domain, remainder taken from reference TRBV12-5 and TRBJ2-2, is DARVTQTPRHKVTEMGQEVTMRCQPILGHNTVFWYRQTMMQGLELLAYFRNRAPLDDSGMPKDRFSAEMPDATLATLKIQPSEPRDSAVYFCASGRTAPSWDGQTNTGELFFGEGSRLTVL.

CDR3 DNA: TGTGCCAGCAGCCGGAGTCAGGGTGAGCAGTTCTTC. Translation gives CASSRSQGEQFF. This chain uses TRBV3-1 (or the pseudogene TRBV3-2) with TRBJ2-1, with D possibly matching TRBD1 (5 bases). This CDR3 has 12 amino acids. Trimming left V 4 bases short and J 9 bases short, with 10 bases between. Germline CDR1 and CDR2: LGHDT and YNNKEL (reference sequence).

J is TRBJ2-7 and V is TRBV29-1; TRBD2 aligns across 12 bases. The CDR3 runs 15 residues. V gave up 3 bases and J gave up 6 bases; unmatched junction bases: 9. CDR1 SQVTM and CDR2 ANQGSEA come from the germline V gene. The DNA of the CDR3 is TGCAGCGTTGAGACGACCCCGGGACTAGCGGGCGAGCAGTACGTC. Its translation: CSVETTPGLAGEQYV.

The chain employs TRBV7-9 and TRBJ2-5; weak D call: TRBD1 (6 bases). CDR1 and CDR2 (germline): SEHNR, FQNEAQ (reference sequence). Trimming removed 4 bases from V and 4 bases from J, with 13 bases in between. This CDR3 comprises 14 residues. The CDR3 region has the DNA TGTGCCAGCAGCTCGGGACACTTCCTAGAGACCCAGTACTTC. Translating gives CASSSGHFLETQYF.

The chain uses TRBV7-8 and TRBJ1-1; 8 bases match TRBD1. Germline lookup yields CDR1 SGHVS and CDR2 FQNEAQ. CDR3 length: 16 amino acids. V trimming: 2 bases; J trimming: 0 bases; junction bases outside the gene matches: 5. The CDR3 loop reads CASSLNNRGVNTEAFF. In nucleotides, the CDR3 is TGTGCCAGCAGCTTAAATAACAGGGGGGTGAACACTGAAGCTTTCTTT.

The chain combines TRBV5-8 with TRBJ2-3, with D possibly TRBD1 on 6 matching bases. Germline V gives CDR1 SGHTS, CDR2 YDEGEE. The CDR3 is 17 residues long. V lost 5 bases and J 0 bases, leaving 19 bases between the germline ends. CDR3 in DNA: TGTGCCAGCAGAAGAACCGGGACACGGGCTAGCACAGATACGCAGTATTTT. Protein sequence: CASRRTGTRASTDTQYF.

This clone was detected only once. The chain has TRBV9 and TRBJ1-2; D is ambiguous. Between the trimmed V and J ends, which lost 4 bases and 8 bases, there was a span of 9 bases. Germline CDR1 is SGDLS and CDR2 is YYNGEE. This CDR3 region has 11 residues. The CDR3 loop reads CASSKIGGYTF. CDR3 DNA: TGTGCCAGCAGCAAAATCGGAGGCTACACCTTC.

The V gene is TRBV10-2, the J gene TRBJ1-3; D unclear. This CDR3 comprises 13 residues. The germline gives CDR1 WSHSY, CDR2 SAAADI. V lost 9 bases to trimming and J lost 7 bases, with 16 bases between them. The CDR3 DNA reads as TGCGCCAGTAACAGACGTCAAGGCAACACCATATATTTT. It specifies CASNRRQGNTIYF.

The chain has TRBV11-2 and TRBJ2-7; 9 bases are shared with TRBD1. The CDR3 length is 15 residues. The germline V gene encodes CDR1 SGHAT and CDR2 FQNNGV. V lost 0 bases, J lost 3 bases, and 3 bases stayed unmatched. CDR3 nucleotides: TGTGCCAGCAGCTTAGAGGGGACAGGGTTCTACGAGCAGTACTTC. It yields the protein CASSLEGTGFYEQYF.

V and J are TRBV25-1 and TRBJ2-3; D possibly matches TRBD1 or TRBD2 (6 bases each). V was cut by 5 bases and J by 1 base, with 10 bases left in between. This CDR3 spans 14 amino acids. The germline CDR1 and CDR2 sequences are MGHDK and SYGVNS. CDR3 sequence: CASSYREGTDTQYF. CDR3 nucleotides: TGTGCCAGCAGTTACAGGGAGGGCACAGATACGCAGTATTTT.

The CDR3 bases are TGTGCCAGCAGTGAAGGCGACAGGGCCACCGGGGAGCTGTTTTTT. It yields the protein CASSEGDRATGELFF. The rearrangement joins TRBV6-1 to TRBJ2-2; TRBD1 matches at 7 bases. The CDR3 loop spans 15 amino acids. Unmatched junction bases numbered 3, after V lost 1 base and J lost 4 bases. Germline values: CDR1 MNHNS, CDR2 SASEGT.

The chain employs TRBV4-3 and TRBJ1-1; no definite D call. V was pared by 0 bases and J by 11 bases, with 13 bases between. From germline, CDR1 is LGHNA and CDR2 YSLEER. CDR3 length equals 13 residues. CDR3 sequence (DNA): TGCGCCAGCAGCCAAGATTCGGGGTTGGGGGCTTTCTTT. Its protein product is CASSQDSGLGAFF.

The chain couples TRBV12-3 or TRBV12-4 to TRBJ1-1; D ambiguous. This CDR3 spans 13 amino acids. Between the trimmed V and J ends, which lost 6 bases and 6 bases, there was a span of 14 bases. CDR3: CASRPAPDPEAFF. DNA for the CDR3: TGTGCCAGCAGACCAGCCCCTGACCCTGAAGCTTTCTTT.